A single T cell receptor (beta chain) is shown here with its context. This sample stems from a study of blood T cell repertoires in COVID-19. Seattle-derived patients entered the study during active infection and were followed longitudinally. The CDR3 is made up of 14 amino acids. Germline values: CDR1 MNHEY, CDR2 SVGEGT. The trim removed 6 bases at V and 3 bases at J, leaving 6 bases unmatched. Method: immunoSEQ multiplex PCR; TCRdb's copy keeps in-frame clones and lacks some. This sample has approximately 170,000 clones, with approximately 93% found just once. This clonotype was sampled from a woman aged 60-75 years with COVID-19, enrolled during active disease. What was sequenced was peripheral blood. The chain joins TRBV6-2 or TRBV6-3 to TRBJ2-7; 9 bases are a match to TRBD1. CDR3 in DNA: TGTGCCAGCAGCCACGGGACAGGGTACTACGAGCAGTACTTC. Amino acids: CASSHGTGYYEQYF.